A single sample is the source of the 12 T cell receptor beta chains below, sequenced in a study of shared clonotypes between healthy human individuals. Terminally differentiated effector memory CD45RA+ cells were excluded from the naive CD8 cells, which were CD45RO-negative and positively selected for CCR7. Sequenced by immunoSEQ multiplex PCR; TCRdb stores in-frame clones only, minus some. The sample holds about 2 million clones, about 95% seen once. The sequenced material came from naive CD8+ T cells sorted from blood. The origin of the receptors is a man younger than 30 in good health.

This sequence joins TRBV4-3 and TRBJ2-2; 8 bases line up with TRBD2. This CDR3 has 17 residues. Germline CDR1 is LGHNA and CDR2 is YSLEER. V lost 0 bases and J lost 0; bases outside the gene matches: 3. DNA of the CDR3: TGCGCCAGCAGCCAAGATCCGGGAGGGGCGAACACCGGGGAGCTGTTTTTT. Translating it yields CASSQDPGGANTGELFF.

This rearrangement joins TRBV13 to TRBJ2-7, with D maybe TRBD2 (5 bases). The V and J ends lost 3 bases and 2 bases respectively, with 11 bases between them. Germline assignment: CDR1 PRHDT and CDR2 FYEKMQ (reference sequence). The CDR3 sequence is 14 residues long. CDR3 sequence: CASSFGLTAYEQYF. The CDR3 bases are TGTGCCAGCAGCTTCGGACTTACTGCCTACGAGCAGTACTTC.

The CDR3 spells CASSLRAANEKLFF. Here the CDR3 DNA reads TGTGCCAGCAGCCTCCGGGCTGCTAATGAAAAACTGTTTTTT. This chain uses TRBV4-2 with TRBJ1-4, with D unresolved. Trimming left V 4 bases short and J 3 bases short, with 9 bases between. CDR1 LGHNA and CDR2 YNFKEQ come from the germline V gene. The CDR3 is 14 residues long.

CDR3 DNA: TGTGCCAGCAGTGGCCTACGTACAGGGACGGTCTATGGCTACACCTTC. This gives the protein CASSGLRTGTVYGYTF. The chain uses TRBV6-1 and TRBJ1-2; possible D gene TRBD1, 6 bases. Germline CDR1 reads MNHNS; CDR2 reads SASEGT. Trimming removed 4 bases at V and 4 bases at J, with 19 bases between. CDR3 length: 16 amino acids.

The chain is built from TRBV11-1 and TRBJ2-1; D may match TRBD1 or TRBD2 (7 bases each). The CDR3 is made up of 15 amino acids. Germline CDR1 SGHAT, CDR2 FQDESV (reference sequence). V was cut by 8 bases and J by 0 bases, with 14 bases left in between. The CDR3 here is CASRGDSSSYNEQFF. DNA of the CDR3: TGTGCCAGCCGGGGGGACAGTAGCTCCTACAATGAGCAGTTCTTC.

This clone showed up just once. The rearrangement links TRBV7-9 to TRBJ2-1; D is undetermined. Germline CDR1 is SEHNR and CDR2 is FQNEAQ (reference sequence). The V end lost 1 base, the J end lost 10 bases, and 8 bases lay between the germline ends. CDR3 length equals 12 residues. The chain's CDR3 is CASSLVLWEQFF. DNA of the CDR3: TGTGCCAGCAGCTTAGTTTTGTGGGAGCAGTTCTTC. Full variable domain (remainder filled in from reference TRBV7-9 and TRBJ2-1): DTGVSQNPRHKITKRGQNVTFRCDPISEHNRLYWYRQTLGQGPEFLTYFQNEAQLEKSRLLSDRFSAERPKGSFSTLEIQRTEQGDSAMYLCASSLVLWEQFFGPGTRLTVL.

The V gene is TRBV27, the J gene TRBJ1-6; 7 bases align to TRBD1. Trimming removed 6 bases from V and 13 bases from J; junction bases left unmatched: 12. Per germline, CDR1 MNHEY and CDR2 SMNVEV (reference sequence). This CDR3 has 14 amino acids. CDR3 sequence: CASRTGTVLMPLHF. The CDR3 region has the DNA TGTGCCAGCAGGACAGGGACAGTTTTGATGCCCCTCCACTTT.

The chain uses TRBV4-1 and TRBJ2-5; possibly TRBD2 for D (6 bases). This CDR3 region has 14 residues. CDR1 is MGHRA and CDR2 is YSYEKL in the germline V gene. Between the trimmed V and J ends, which lost 0 bases and 5 bases, there was a span of 10 bases. The CDR3 nucleotides read TGCGCCAGCAGCCAAGATCACGCGGGGGAGACCCAGTACTTC. This translates into CASSQDHAGETQYF.

As concerns this clone: The sample contains more than one DNA sequence encoding this CDR3. The V gene is TRBV9, the J gene TRBJ1-5; the match to TRBD1 covers 7 bases. This CDR3 spans 14 amino acids. With V trimmed by 3 bases and J by 4 bases, 4 bases remained unmatched. Germline-derived CDR1 and CDR2 are SGDLS and YYNGEE. This chain's CDR3 is CASSAGQVNQPQHF. The CDR3, as DNA: TGTGCCAGCAGCGCCGGACAGGTTAATCAGCCCCAGCATTTT.

The chain joins TRBV4-1 to TRBJ1-4; a possible D gene is TRBD1 (6 bases). Germline loops: CDR1 MGHRA, CDR2 YSYEKL. The V gene lost 2 bases and the J gene lost 8 bases, with 15 bases spanning the gap. The CDR3 covers 15 residues. CDR3 in DNA: TGCGCCAGCAGCCAACGCGCGGGGGCGGGGGAAAAACTGTTTTTT. It yields the protein CASSQRAGAGEKLFF.

V is TRBV10-3 and J is TRBJ2-3; 10 bases fit TRBD2. The CDR3 runs 16 residues. Germline loops: CDR1 ENHRY, CDR2 SYGVKD. The V and J ends lost 6 bases and 0 bases, in that order; junction bases with no gene match: 6. Here the CDR3 reads CAIRATSGPSTDTQYF. CDR3 DNA: TGTGCCATCAGGGCGACTAGCGGGCCTAGCACAGATACGCAGTATTTT.

The gene calls are TRBV7-9 and TRBJ1-5; a weak D match, TRBD1 (5 bases). This CDR3 has 14 residues. Germline assignment: CDR1 SEHNR and CDR2 FQNEAQ (reference sequence). V shed 3 bases and J shed 7 bases, with 13 bases lying between them. CDR3 in amino acids: CASSFGGDGQPQHF. CDR3 DNA: TGTGCCAGCAGCTTTGGAGGGGATGGACAGCCCCAGCATTTT.